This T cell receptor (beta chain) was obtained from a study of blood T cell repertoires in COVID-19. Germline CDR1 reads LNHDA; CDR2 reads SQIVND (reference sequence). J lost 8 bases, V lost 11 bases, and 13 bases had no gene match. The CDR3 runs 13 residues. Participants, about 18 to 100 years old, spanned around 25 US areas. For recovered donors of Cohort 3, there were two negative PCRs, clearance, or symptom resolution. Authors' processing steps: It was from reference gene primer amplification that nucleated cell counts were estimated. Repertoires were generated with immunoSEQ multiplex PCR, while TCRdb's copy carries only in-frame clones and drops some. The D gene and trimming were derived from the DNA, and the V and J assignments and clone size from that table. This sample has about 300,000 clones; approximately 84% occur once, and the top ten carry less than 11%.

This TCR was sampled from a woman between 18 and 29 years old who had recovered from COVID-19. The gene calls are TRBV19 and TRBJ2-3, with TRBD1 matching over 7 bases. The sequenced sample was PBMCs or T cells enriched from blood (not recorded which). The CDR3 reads CASYRGLRGTQYF. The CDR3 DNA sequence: TGTGCCTCCTACAGGGGCTTACGGGGTACGCAGTATTTT.